A single sample gave rise to the 17 T cell receptor beta chains below, sequenced in a study of post-analysis software for immune sequencing data. The study, taken as a whole, reports: Among roughly five TRBV segments more frequent in patients than controls were TRBV5-6, TRBV5-1 and TRBV20-1.

The antigens for these receptors are not known. TCR beta cDNA libraries had unique molecular identifiers. TCRdb itself ran the PCR reads through MiXCR, one entry per CDR3 protein. The sample has over 700,000 distinct CDR3 sequences; approximately 30% are singletons. Sequencing input: blood. The receptors originated from a girl aged 5-17 years with multiple sclerosis.

The V call is TRBV5-1, the J call TRBJ2-7; maybe TRBD2 (5 bases). V shed 6 bases and J shed 0 bases, with 13 bases lying between them. Germline V gene data show CDR1 as SGHRS and CDR2 as YFSETQ. The CDR3 length is 14 residues. Here the CDR3 DNA reads TGCGCCAGCACCTCGGACGGGAACTCCTACGAGCAGTACTTC. This codes for CASTSDGNSYEQYF.

The J gene is TRBJ1-1, the V gene TRBV25-1; D not certain. The germline V gene encodes CDR1 MGHDK and CDR2 SYGVNS. The ends were cut back, 1 base at V and 6 bases at J, with 18 bases in the middle. This CDR3 is built from 16 residues. CDR3 sequence reads: CASSESARAGAPEAFF. CDR3 sequence (DNA): TGTGCCAGCAGTGAATCGGCACGGGCAGGCGCCCCTGAAGCTTTCTTT.

This sequence joins TRBV20-1 and TRBJ2-7, with 7 bases identical to TRBD2. With 5 bases clipped from V and 1 base from J, the junction kept 8 bases outside the gene matches. The CDR3 has 14 amino acids. Germline CDR1 and CDR2: DFQATT and SNEGSKA (reference sequence). CDR3 in amino acids: CSALSGKTSYEQYF. DNA for the CDR3: TGCAGTGCTCTCAGCGGGAAAACTTCCTACGAGCAGTACTTC.

This clonotype came up a few times. V usage is TRBV25-1 and J usage is TRBJ2-1; D is perhaps TRBD1 or TRBD2 (5 bases each). Trimming stripped 5 bases from V and 2 bases from J, with 13 bases between. CDR3 length: 15 amino acids. The germline gives CDR1 MGHDK, CDR2 SYGVNS. The CDR3 loop is CASSPVGAAYNEQFF. DNA for the CDR3: TGTGCCAGCAGTCCCGTCGGGGCGGCCTACAATGAGCAGTTCTTC. Full variable domain (outside the CDR3, taken from reference TRBV25-1 and TRBJ2-1): EADIYQTPRYLVIGTGKKITLECSQTMGHDKMYWYQQDPGMELHLIHYSYGVNSTEKGDLSSESTVSRIRTEHFPLTLESARPSHTSQYLCASSPVGAAYNEQFFGPGTRLTVL.

This clonotype was recorded at least ten times. CDR3 amino acids: CASSYSQETQYF. CDR3 sequence (DNA): TGTGCCAGCAGTTACAGCCAAGAGACCCAGTACTTC. The genes are TRBV6-6 and TRBJ2-5; unclear D gene. Trimming shortened V by 2 bases and J by 1 base, and 2 bases separated the two germline ends. Germline CDR1 and CDR2: MNHNY and SVGAGI (reference sequence). The CDR3 runs 12 residues.

This clonotype was observed a handful of times. The rearrangement uses TRBV7-2 and TRBJ1-2; no clear D. The V end was cut by 0 bases, the J end by 4 bases, with 12 bases between. Germline assignment: CDR1 SGHTA and CDR2 FQGNSA. The CDR3 consists of 15 residues. CDR3 region: CASSLAGSPLYGYTF. The CDR3 bases are TGTGCCAGCAGCTTAGCCGGGAGCCCGCTCTATGGCTACACCTTC.

The rearrangement uses TRBV29-1 and TRBJ2-1, with TRBD2 matching over 10 bases. CDR1 is SQVTM, CDR2 ANQGSEA, per germline. The CDR3 is 15 amino acids. The V gene end was trimmed by 2 bases and the J gene end by 9 bases; junction bases not matched to a gene: 10. The CDR3: CSVEFRAGGAFEQFF. DNA of the CDR3: TGCAGCGTTGAATTCCGAGCGGGAGGGGCCTTTGAGCAGTTCTTC.

This chain connects TRBV18 to TRBJ1-1; D uncertain. The ends were cut back, 1 base at V and 2 bases at J, with 11 bases in the middle. CDR3 length: 15 amino acids. Germline CDR1 reads KGHSH; CDR2 reads LQKENI. CDR3 sequence (DNA): TGTGCCAGCTCACCACGAGCGGGAATAAACACTGAAGCTTTCTTT. Translated, it gives CASSPRAGINTEAFF. Looking up the rest from reference TRBV18 and TRBJ1-1 gives the full variable domain: NAGVMQNPRHLVRRRGQEARLRCSPMKGHSHVYWYRQLPEEGLKFMVYLQKENIIDESGMPKERFSAEFPKEGPSILRIQQVVRGDSAAYFCASSPRAGINTEAFFGQGTRLTVV.

This clonotype has just a few counts. This rearrangement joins TRBV6-4 to TRBJ2-7, with D tentatively TRBD2 (6 bases). Trimming stripped 4 bases from V and 0 bases from J, with 13 bases between. Germline V gives CDR1 MRHNA, CDR2 SNTAGT. This CDR3 comprises 15 residues. The CDR3: CASSALAGSSYEQYF. The CDR3 nucleotides read TGTGCCAGCAGTGCCCTTGCGGGGAGCTCCTACGAGCAGTACTTC.

For the CDR3, the DNA is TGTGCCAGCAGTAGGAGACAGGGCGGAGAGACCCAGTACTTC. This gives the protein CASSRRQGGETQYF. V gene TRBV6-6 combines with J gene TRBJ2-5, with TRBD1 matching 7 bases. Germline lookup yields CDR1 MNHNY and CDR2 SVGAGI (reference sequence). The CDR3 sequence is 14 residues long. V gave up 5 bases and J gave up 4 bases; unmatched junction bases: 7.

A few counts support this clonotype. V usage is TRBV7-8 and J usage is TRBJ2-1; the D gene is possibly TRBD1 (7 bases). Trimming pared 1 base from V and 9 bases from J, leaving 13 bases between. The CDR3 has 14 residues. Germline loops: CDR1 SGHVS, CDR2 FQNEAQ. CDR3 loop: CASSLVSGGTEQFF. CDR3 coding DNA: TGTGCCAGCAGCTTAGTGTCAGGGGGGACTGAGCAGTTCTTC.

This chain uses TRBV20-1 with TRBJ2-1, with 7 nucleotides matching TRBD2. Germline CDR1 reads DFQATT; CDR2 reads SNEGSKA (reference sequence). The ends lost 6 bases at V and 7 bases at J; junction bases unmatched: 6. The CDR3 spans 12 residues. The CDR3 sequence: CSAGGLGNEQFF. For the CDR3, the DNA is TGCAGTGCGGGAGGACTAGGGAATGAGCAGTTCTTC.

This clonotype occurred once. The V gene is TRBV28, the J gene TRBJ2-7; the D gene is possibly TRBD1 (5 bases). In germline, CDR1 is MDHEN, CDR2 SYDVKM. The CDR3 extends over 16 amino acids. V was pared by 6 bases and J by 2 bases, with 20 bases between. DNA for the CDR3: TGTGCCAGCAGCTCCAACCCTGGGGCAGGACCCTACGAGCAGTACTTC. This translates into CASSSNPGAGPYEQYF. The whole variable domain, remainder taken from reference TRBV28 and TRBJ2-7, is DVKVTQSSRYLVKRTGEKVFLECVQDMDHENMFWYRQDPGLGLRLIYFSYDVKMKEKGDIPEGYSVSREKKERFSLILESASTNQTSMYLCASSSNPGAGPYEQYFGPGTRLTVT.

This clonotype has more than one count but fewer than ten. The genes are TRBV6-1 and TRBJ2-1; TRBD1 is a possible D gene (7 bases). The CDR3 is made up of 17 amino acids. CDR1 MNHNS and CDR2 SASEGT come from the germline V gene. Trimming left V 7 bases short and J 2 bases short, with 21 bases between. The CDR3, as DNA: TGTGCCAGCACCCCGAGGGGGGCAGGGGGGACCTACAATGAGCAGTTCTTC. Translating gives CASTPRGAGGTYNEQFF.

This clonotype was counted only a few times. The chain has TRBV10-3 and TRBJ2-1; 10 bases match TRBD2. V was clipped by 3 bases and J by 9 bases; unmatched bases: 8. Looked up from germline, CDR1 is ENHRY and CDR2 is SYGVKD. CDR3 length equals 15 residues. This chain's CDR3 is CAISEAGGRLLEQFF. The DNA for the CDR3 is TGTGCCATCAGTGAAGCGGGGGGGCGCCTCCTTGAGCAGTTCTTC.

V and J are TRBV7-2 and TRBJ2-1; 8 bases are shared with TRBD1. The CDR3 has 15 amino acids. Germline CDR1 is SGHTA and CDR2 is FQGNSA. With V trimmed by 1 base and J by 5 bases, 4 bases remained unmatched. CDR3 in amino acids: CASSLVGTGNNEQFF. CDR3 DNA: TGTGCCAGCAGCTTAGTAGGGACAGGTAACAATGAGCAGTTCTTC.

This clonotype was detected only a few times. The chain links TRBV5-1 to TRBJ1-4; D unresolved. CDR3 size: 15 residues. Germline-derived CDR1 and CDR2 are SGHRS and YFSETQ. Trimming stripped 1 base from V and 5 bases from J, with 12 bases between. The CDR3 loop reads CASSLQSGSNEKLFF. The CDR3 DNA reads as TGCGCCAGCAGCTTGCAGTCAGGTTCGAATGAAAAACTGTTTTTT.